This is a list of T cell receptor beta chains from one sample in a study of technical replicates of blood from a few donors. Profiled with immunoSEQ multiplex PCR; TCRdb holds only in-frame clones, not every one. The sample has approximately 85,000 clones; 92% are singletons. Sequenced material: T cells isolated from PBMCs. The receptors derive from a human donor in good health. Both conserved end residues are part of each CDR3. D genes are given only for firm matches. Rows give clone size only sometimes, using once, few, many, or a class for an expanded clone.

CDR3 DNA: TGCGCCAGCAGCTTGGGGGCCAGCGGGTACTATGGCTACACCTTC
CDR3 protein: CASSLGASGYYGYTF
J gene: TRBJ1-2
clone size: NA
D gene: NA
V gene: TRBV5-1

CDR3 DNA: TGTGCCAGCAGTCACGGGGACAGCTCTGGGGCCAACGTCCTGACTTTC
CDR3 protein: CASSHGDSSGANVLTF
J gene: TRBJ2-6
clone size: NA
D gene: TRBD1
V gene: TRBV27

CDR3 DNA: TGTGCCAGCAGCGTAGAGCTTCTTACAGATACGCAGTATTTT
CDR3 protein: CASSVELLTDTQYF
J gene: TRBJ2-3
clone size: NA
D gene: NA
V gene: TRBV9

CDR3 DNA: TGTGCCAGCAGACCAGGGGGGCTCTATAACTATGGCTACACCTTC
CDR3 protein: CASRPGGLYNYGYTF
J gene: TRBJ1-2
clone size: NA
D gene: TRBD1
V gene: TRBV14

CDR3 DNA: TGTGCCAGCAGGCTCACAGGGTTCGGCAATTCACCCCTCCACTTT
CDR3 protein: CASRLTGFGNSPLHF
J gene: TRBJ1-6
clone size: NA
D gene: NA
V gene: TRBV2

CDR3 DNA: TGTGCCACCAGCAGTCGTAGGGATGGAGGAGAAACCCAGTACTTC
CDR3 protein: CATSSRRDGGETQYF
J gene: TRBJ2-5
clone size: NA
D gene: NA
V gene: TRBV15

CDR3 DNA: TGTGCCAGCAGTAGTAGACAGGGGGCTTTGGGCAATCAGCCCCAGCATTTT
CDR3 protein: CASSSRQGALGNQPQHF
J gene: TRBJ1-5
clone size: NA
D gene: TRBD1
V gene: TRBV5-6

CDR3 DNA: TGCGCCAGCAGCCAATTTGTGGGAGGAGTAACGTCCTACAATGAGCAGTTCTTC
CDR3 protein: CASSQFVGGVTSYNEQFF
J gene: TRBJ2-1
clone size: NA
D gene: NA
V gene: TRBV4-1

CDR3 DNA: TGTGCCAGCAGGAGCGGGGGACCTCCCACAGATACGCAGTATTTT
CDR3 protein: CASRSGGPPTDTQYF
J gene: TRBJ2-3
clone size: NA
D gene: TRBD2
V gene: TRBV28

CDR3 DNA: TGTGCCAGCAGCTTTTTCACTGGAAACACCATATATTTT
CDR3 protein: CASSFFTGNTIYF
J gene: TRBJ1-3
clone size: NA
D gene: NA
V gene: TRBV7-9

CDR3 DNA: TGTGCCAGCAGCCGACAGGGCACTTACGAGCAGTACTTC
CDR3 protein: CASSRQGTYEQYF
J gene: TRBJ2-7
clone size: NA
D gene: TRBD1
V gene: TRBV7-9

CDR3 DNA: TGTGCCAGCAGTCTTCAGGGGGGAGGGAACACTGAAGCTTTCTTT
CDR3 protein: CASSLQGGGNTEAFF
J gene: TRBJ1-1
clone size: NA
D gene: TRBD1
V gene: TRBV28

CDR3 DNA: TGTGCCAGCAGCCGACTACATCAATGGGGGCCGTTCAACGAGCAGTACTTC
CDR3 protein: CASSRLHQWGPFNEQYF
J gene: TRBJ2-7
clone size: NA
D gene: NA
V gene: TRBV14

CDR3 DNA: TGTGCCTGGAGTGTATGGGACAGCGGGCATACGCAGTATTTT
CDR3 protein: CAWSVWDSGHTQYF
J gene: TRBJ2-3
clone size: NA
D gene: NA
V gene: TRBV30

CDR3 DNA: TGCGCCAGCAGCTTGGGAGGCGGGGGCCTCTCCTACGAGCAGTACTTC
CDR3 protein: CASSLGGGGLSYEQYF
J gene: TRBJ2-7
clone size: once
D gene: NA
V gene: TRBV5-1

CDR3 DNA: TGTGCCAGCACCTTACAGGGGATCTACACTGAAGCTTTCTTT
CDR3 protein: CASTLQGIYTEAFF
J gene: TRBJ1-1
clone size: NA
D gene: TRBD1
V gene: TRBV7-2

CDR3 DNA: TGTGCCAGCAGTGTATCCTACGAGCAGTACTTC
CDR3 protein: CASSVSYEQYF
J gene: TRBJ2-7
clone size: NA
D gene: NA
V gene: TRBV2

CDR3 DNA: TGTGCCACCAGCATTACCGGGACAGGGGGTTACAACTATGGCTACACCTTC
CDR3 protein: CATSITGTGGYNYGYTF
J gene: TRBJ1-2
clone size: NA
D gene: TRBD1
V gene: TRBV15

CDR3 DNA: TGTGCCAGCAGCGTCCGGGACAGAGACTTAGCTGGGGCCAACGTCCTGACTTTC
CDR3 protein: CASSVRDRDLAGANVLTF
J gene: TRBJ2-6
clone size: NA
D gene: TRBD1
V gene: TRBV9

CDR3 DNA: TGCGCCAGCGGGGGGGGGATAGGAGCCTACGAGCAGTACTTC
CDR3 protein: CASGGGIGAYEQYF
J gene: TRBJ2-7
clone size: NA
D gene: TRBD2
V gene: TRBV5-1

CDR3 DNA: TGTGCCAGCAGTTACTCCCCCGGACAGGGGATGTATGGCTACACCTTC
CDR3 protein: CASSYSPGQGMYGYTF
J gene: TRBJ1-2
clone size: NA
D gene: TRBD1
V gene: TRBV6-5

CDR3 DNA: TGTGCCAGCAGACCCGCGGTGAACACCGGGGAGCTGTTTTTT
CDR3 protein: CASRPAVNTGELFF
J gene: TRBJ2-2
clone size: NA
D gene: NA
V gene: TRBV7-9

CDR3 DNA: TGTGCCAGCAGTGACACCCGGGGTAGCGGGATAAGTGGTGAGCAGTTCTTC
CDR3 protein: CASSDTRGSGISGEQFF
J gene: TRBJ2-1
clone size: NA
D gene: TRBD2
V gene: TRBV6-4

CDR3 DNA: TGCGCCAGCAGCCCTCGACAAGCCTACGAGCAGTACTTC
CDR3 protein: CASSPRQAYEQYF
J gene: TRBJ2-7
clone size: NA
D gene: NA
V gene: TRBV4-1

CDR3 DNA: TGCGCCAGCAGCGGCTTACAGGTCTCAAACAATGAGCAGTTCTTC
CDR3 protein: CASSGLQVSNNEQFF
J gene: TRBJ2-1
clone size: NA
D gene: NA
V gene: TRBV5-1

CDR3 DNA: TGTGCCAGCAGCCAAAGTTACAGGACTAGCGTCACAGATACGCAGTATTTT
CDR3 protein: CASSQSYRTSVTDTQYF
J gene: TRBJ2-3
clone size: NA
D gene: TRBD2
V gene: TRBV14

CDR3 DNA: TGTGCCAGCAGTTGGCTAGATGCTTGGGTGAACACCGGGGAGCTGTTTTTT
CDR3 protein: CASSWLDAWVNTGELFF
J gene: TRBJ2-2
clone size: NA
D gene: NA
V gene: TRBV5-6

CDR3 DNA: TGTGCCAGCAGCTTAGACCCCAGCTCCTACGAGCAGTACTTC
CDR3 protein: CASSLDPSSYEQYF
J gene: TRBJ2-7
clone size: NA
D gene: NA
V gene: TRBV7-2

CDR3 DNA: TGTGCCTGGAGTGGCAGGGGAACCTCCTACGAGCAGTACTTC
CDR3 protein: CAWSGRGTSYEQYF
J gene: TRBJ2-7
clone size: NA
D gene: NA
V gene: TRBV30

CDR3 DNA: TGTGCCAGCAGTGACCGGGACAGGGCCGTCTACACCTTC
CDR3 protein: CASSDRDRAVYTF
J gene: TRBJ1-2
clone size: NA
D gene: TRBD1
V gene: TRBV2

CDR3 DNA: TGTGCCAGCAGCCTCAGCGGCTGGCCTGAAGCTTTCTTT
CDR3 protein: CASSLSGWPEAFF
J gene: TRBJ1-1
clone size: NA
D gene: NA
V gene: TRBV9

CDR3 DNA: TGTGCCAGCTCACCAAAAGGTTGGACAGGACTCTACGAGCAGTACTTC
CDR3 protein: CASSPKGWTGLYEQYF
J gene: TRBJ2-7
clone size: NA
D gene: TRBD1
V gene: TRBV18

CDR3 DNA: TGTGCCAGCAGCTTAGGACAGCATAACACCGGGGAGCTGTTTTTT
CDR3 protein: CASSLGQHNTGELFF
J gene: TRBJ2-2
clone size: few
D gene: NA
V gene: TRBV11-3

CDR3 DNA: TGTGCCAGCAGCGCGGGACTAGCGGGGAGCACAGATACGCAGTATTTT
CDR3 protein: CASSAGLAGSTDTQYF
J gene: TRBJ2-3
clone size: once
D gene: TRBD2
V gene: TRBV7-2

CDR3 DNA: TGTGCCAGCAGTTTGGGGCTTGGACAGGGGTTTCGTGGCTACACCTTC
CDR3 protein: CASSLGLGQGFRGYTF
J gene: TRBJ1-2
clone size: NA
D gene: TRBD1
V gene: TRBV28

CDR3 DNA: TGTGCCAGCAGCCTATGGACAGGGGGAGAGACCCAGTACTTC
CDR3 protein: CASSLWTGGETQYF
J gene: TRBJ2-5
clone size: NA
D gene: TRBD1
V gene: TRBV27

CDR3 DNA: TGTGCCAGCGAACGGACAGGGACCCCACCCCTCCACTTT
CDR3 protein: CASERTGTPPLHF
J gene: TRBJ1-6
clone size: NA
D gene: TRBD1
V gene: TRBV14

CDR3 DNA: TGCGCCAGCAGCTTGACAGGCCTGAACACCGGGGAGCTGTTTTTT
CDR3 protein: CASSLTGLNTGELFF
J gene: TRBJ2-2
clone size: NA
D gene: NA
V gene: TRBV5-1

CDR3 DNA: TGTGCCTGGAGCGGGGGGGTTAGCTCCTACGAGCAGTACTTC
CDR3 protein: CAWSGGVSSYEQYF
J gene: TRBJ2-7
clone size: NA
D gene: TRBD2
V gene: TRBV30

CDR3 DNA: TGTGCCAGCAGCCCAGGACAGGGAAACTATGGCTACACCTTC
CDR3 protein: CASSPGQGNYGYTF
J gene: TRBJ1-2
clone size: NA
D gene: TRBD1
V gene: TRBV7-9

CDR3 DNA: TGTGCCAGCAGCTTAATGTTAGCAGAGACAGATACGCAGTATTTT
CDR3 protein: CASSLMLAETDTQYF
J gene: TRBJ2-3
clone size: NA
D gene: NA
V gene: TRBV7-9

CDR3 DNA: TGTGCCAGCAGCGCAGGGGGCGGACCCTACGAGCAGTACTTC
CDR3 protein: CASSAGGGPYEQYF
J gene: TRBJ2-7
clone size: NA
D gene: TRBD1
V gene: TRBV9

CDR3 DNA: TGTGCCAGCAGTGACGGGAGCCCCGGCTACACCTTC
CDR3 protein: CASSDGSPGYTF
J gene: TRBJ1-2
clone size: NA
D gene: NA
V gene: TRBV2

CDR3 DNA: TGTGCCAGCACCCGCAGGGTTAGCTCCTACAATGAGCAGTTCTTC
CDR3 protein: CASTRRVSSYNEQFF
J gene: TRBJ2-1
clone size: NA
D gene: NA
V gene: TRBV2

CDR3 DNA: TGTGCCAGTAGATCCCCAACTCCTCAGGGGGCGCAAGGCTATGGCTACACCTTC
CDR3 protein: CASRSPTPQGAQGYGYTF
J gene: TRBJ1-2
clone size: NA
D gene: TRBD1
V gene: TRBV19

CDR3 DNA: TGTGCCAGCAGTGAATATATCTATGAGCAGTTCTTC
CDR3 protein: CASSEYIYEQFF
J gene: TRBJ2-1
clone size: NA
D gene: NA
V gene: TRBV25-1